A selection of T cell receptor beta chains follows, all from one sample in a study of cytomegalovirus exposure and HLA in healthy donors. Data came from immunoSEQ multiplex PCR; TCRdb stores just in-frame clones and leaves some out. Its table lists around 190,000 clones. Sequences were obtained from PBMCs. These receptors were collected from a woman under 40 in good health and CMV-seropositive. The CDR3 runs from the conserved cysteine through the conserved F or W. The order of the fields is V gene, J gene, D gene, CDR3 protein, CDR3 DNA. A D gene is named only where the DNA matches it firmly.

TRBV6-6	TRBJ1-1	-	CASSYLIRGNTEAFF	TGTGCCAGCAGTTACCTGATTCGGGGGAACACTGAAGCTTTCTTT
TRBV11-2	TRBJ2-3	-	CASSPNSGGDTQYF	TGTGCCAGCAGCCCCAACTCCGGCGGAGATACGCAGTATTTT
TRBV5-1	TRBJ2-7	-	CASSFPGSNYEQYF	TGCGCCAGCAGCTTTCCAGGGTCCAACTACGAGCAGTACTTC
TRBV28	TRBJ2-1	TRBD2	CASSPVGTSWNEQFF	TGTGCCAGCAGTCCTGTCGGGACTAGTTGGAATGAGCAGTTCTTC
TRBV6-6	TRBJ2-3	-	CASSYSAGSMDTQYF	TGTGCCAGCAGTTACTCGGCGGGGTCGATGGATACGCAGTATTTT
TRBV5-4	TRBJ1-2	TRBD1	CASSLDRGEANYGYTF	TGTGCCAGCAGCTTGGACAGGGGGGAAGCTAACTATGGCTACACCTTC
TRBV10-3	TRBJ1-1	TRBD1	CAITPGQAHTEAFF	TGTGCCATCACCCCGGGACAGGCCCACACTGAAGCTTTCTTT
TRBV5-1	TRBJ2-1	TRBD2	CASSLALLAGQPNEQFF	TGCGCCAGCAGCTTGGCTCTTCTAGCGGGGCAACCCAATGAGCAGTTCTTC
TRBV27	TRBJ1-2	-	CASATTRGIYGYTF	TGTGCCAGCGCCACCACGCGCGGAATCTATGGCTACACCTTC
TRBV28	TRBJ1-3	-	CASTPTAATLYSGNTIYF	TGTGCCAGCACCCCGACAGCAGCGACTCTTTACTCTGGAAACACCATATATTTT
TRBV6-5	TRBJ2-7	-	CASSTGETYEQYF	TGTGCCAGCAGTACGGGGGAGACCTACGAGCAGTACTTC
TRBV5-1	TRBJ2-7	-	CASSYLQGYEQYF	TGCGCCAGCAGCTACTTACAGGGATACGAGCAGTACTTC
TRBV27	TRBJ2-3	-	CASRHGGQRGTDTQYF	TGTGCCAGCCGCCACGGGGGACAGAGAGGCACAGATACGCAGTATTTT
TRBV6-5	TRBJ1-5	TRBD1	CASRYDRAQPQHF	TGTGCCAGCAGGTACGACAGGGCTCAGCCCCAGCATTTT
TRBV5-8	TRBJ1-2	-	CASSRPGQANGYTF	TGTGCCAGCAGCCGACCGGGACAAGCTAATGGCTACACCTTC
TRBV30	TRBJ1-4	-	CAWSPTLGHRAEKLFF	TGTGCCTGGAGTCCAACCCTGGGACACAGGGCTGAAAAACTGTTTTTT
TRBV4-2	TRBJ1-2	TRBD1	CASSQGQGLSYGYTF	TGTGCCAGCAGCCAAGGACAGGGCTTGAGCTATGGCTACACCTTC
TRBV5-6	TRBJ1-3	TRBD1	CASSRGPNSGNTIYF	TGTGCCAGCAGCAGGGGGCCGAACTCTGGAAACACCATATATTTT
TRBV18	TRBJ1-3	-	CASSTGGVRSGNTIYF	TGTGCCAGCTCAACCGGGGGGGTCCGCTCTGGAAACACCATATATTTT
TRBV7-9	TRBJ1-6	-	CASSLPNSPLHF	TGTGCCAGCAGCTTACCGAATTCACCCCTCCACTTT
TRBV5-1	TRBJ2-4	TRBD2	CASTSRGLAENIQYF	TGCGCCAGCACCTCCAGAGGACTAGCGGAAAACATTCAGTACTTC
TRBV4-1	TRBJ2-7	TRBD1	CASSQPGQGYEQYF	TGCGCCAGCAGCCAACCGGGACAGGGGTACGAGCAGTACTTC
TRBV19	TRBJ1-1	-	CASTIRPGVGHTEAFF	TGTGCCAGTACCATACGCCCAGGGGTGGGCCACACTGAAGCTTTCTTT
TRBV10-1	TRBJ1-1	-	CASSDPGKAEAFF	TGCGCCAGCAGTGACCCAGGAAAGGCTGAAGCTTTCTTT
TRBV28	TRBJ2-3	TRBD2	CASSSPSSGGTDTQYF	TGTGCCAGCAGTTCCCCGAGTAGCGGGGGCACAGATACGCAGTATTTT
TRBV5-8	TRBJ2-7	TRBD1	CASSQGDPDAYEQYF	TGTGCCAGCAGCCAGGGGGACCCAGACGCCTACGAGCAGTACTTC
TRBV27	TRBJ2-1	TRBD2	CASSKLAGGVNEQFF	TGTGCCAGCAGTAAACTAGCGGGAGGGGTGAATGAGCAGTTCTTC
TRBV7-8	TRBJ2-2	TRBD1	CAGQGATTGELFF	TGTGCCGGACAGGGGGCGACCACCGGGGAGCTGTTTTTT
TRBV18	TRBJ2-1	TRBD2	CASSLGGSSYNEQFF	TGTGCCAGCTCCCTGGGGGGGAGCTCCTACAATGAGCAGTTCTTC
TRBV15	TRBJ2-3	-	CATSLRDTQYF	TGTGCCACCAGCCTGCGAGATACGCAGTATTTT
TRBV9	TRBJ1-5	-	CASSVGPGDDGQPQHF	TGTGCCAGCAGCGTAGGGCCAGGGGATGATGGCCAGCCCCAGCATTTT
TRBV2	TRBJ2-3	TRBD2	CASRTSGSTDTQYF	TGTGCCAGCAGAACTAGCGGCTCCACAGATACGCAGTATTTT
TRBV5-1	TRBJ2-5	-	CASSLDPGEKTQYF	TGCGCCAGCAGCTTGGATCCGGGAGAGAAGACCCAGTACTTC
TRBV2	TRBJ2-4	-	CASKEQYLAKNIQYF	TGTGCCAGCAAGGAACAGTATCTAGCCAAAAACATTCAGTACTTC
TRBV7-2	TRBJ2-7	TRBD2	CASSQTLAGWGEQYF	TGTGCCAGCAGCCAAACCCTAGCGGGGTGGGGGGAGCAGTACTTC
TRBV7-6	TRBJ2-6	-	CASSSPAGANVLTF	TGTGCCAGCAGCTCCCCTGCTGGGGCCAACGTCCTGACTTTC
TRBV9	TRBJ2-5	TRBD2	CASSVRGGLRETQYF	TGTGCCAGCAGCGTCCGCGGGGGACTACGAGAGACCCAGTACTTC
TRBV7-6	TRBJ2-1	TRBD2	CASSLRSALAGGPNEQFF	TGTGCCAGCAGCTTGAGGTCGGCGCTAGCGGGAGGGCCGAATGAGCAGTTCTTC
TRBV15	TRBJ2-3	-	CASKRGDTDTQYF	TGTGCCTCAAAAAGGGGCGATACAGATACGCAGTATTTT
TRBV2	TRBJ2-7	TRBD1	CASSEPDRGVYEQYF	TGTGCCAGCAGTGAACCAGACAGGGGAGTCTACGAGCAGTACTTC
TRBV10-3	TRBJ1-1	-	CAISEVRESTEAFF	TGTGCCATCAGTGAAGTGCGGGAGTCCACTGAAGCTTTCTTT
TRBV14	TRBJ2-1	TRBD2	CASSPGLAGVEQFF	TGTGCCAGCAGCCCGGGACTAGCGGGAGTTGAGCAGTTCTTC
TRBV29-1	TRBJ1-2	TRBD1	CSVAGTGGSGYTF	TGCAGCGTTGCGGGGACAGGGGGTTCTGGCTACACCTTC
TRBV19	TRBJ2-3	TRBD2	CASSITPGLGKYF	TGTGCCAGTAGTATCACTCCGGGACTAGGGAAGTATTTT
TRBV27	TRBJ2-5	TRBD2	CASSLGTSGQETQYF	TGTGCCAGCAGTTTGGGGACTAGCGGACAAGAGACCCAGTACTTC
TRBV7-2	TRBJ2-2	-	CASSYLQGGTGELFF	TGTGCCAGCAGCTACTTACAGGGCGGAACCGGGGAGCTGTTTTTT
TRBV28	TRBJ2-7	TRBD2	CASSTPSGRGAYEQYF	TGTGCCAGCAGTACCCCTAGCGGGAGAGGGGCCTACGAGCAGTACTTC
TRBV7-9	TRBJ2-1	-	CASSSRAGGAYNEQFF	TGTGCCAGCAGCTCCCGCGCCGGAGGGGCCTACAATGAGCAGTTCTTC